This T cell receptor (beta chain) was recorded in a study of shared clonotypes between healthy human individuals. Study-wide context: Every donor yielded three CD4 naive, three CD4 memory, two CD8 naive and one CD8 memory plate. Whole-study findings and limits: Naive CD4 clonotype sharing across four donors was 4% to 5.5%.

In this sample, this clone turned up once. As yet, its antigen is unknown. Positive CCR7 selection of CD45RO-negative cells yielded the naive CD8 cells, and terminally differentiated effector memory CD45RA+ cells were excluded. Per germline, CDR1 MNHNY and CDR2 SVGAGI (reference sequence). This CDR3 has 14 residues. The trim removed 10 bases at V and 0 bases at J, leaving 8 bases unmatched. Each cell subset's genomic DNA was divided evenly among several immunoSEQ plates. Libraries were prepared by immunoSEQ multiplex PCR; TCRdb keeps only in-frame clonotypes and omits some of them. The sample carries about 700,000 clones, about 91% recorded once.

J is TRBJ1-1 and V is TRBV6-6; 7 bases are shared with TRBD1. The source is a man younger than 45 in good health. The specimen sequenced was naive CD8+ T cells sorted from blood. For the CDR3, the DNA is TGTGCCACCGAACCAACAGGGGTGAACACTGAAGCTTTCTTT. Translation: CATEPTGVNTEAFF.